The sequence of this TCR beta chain was determined in a study of cytomegalovirus exposure and HLA in healthy donors. In the PCR, 60 Vbeta and 13 Jbeta primers were used. The table came from immunoSEQ multiplex PCR; TCRdb's copy has only in-frame clones and leaves some out. Of about 270,000 clones listed, roughly 70% were seen once; the top ten hold approximately 2.3%. Study-level points and caveats: Later findings reportedly placed an Asian-associated ancestry cluster below the approximately 630-donor mean for N-insertions. A few V segments could not be told apart, such as TRBV6-2 and TRBV6-3, and were left out.

This clone was seen only a few times. Its antigen is unknown. The CDR3 is 15 amino acids. With 2 bases removed from V and 0 bases from J, the gap between germline ends came to 9 bases. Looked up from germline, CDR1 is SGHRS and CDR2 is YFSETQ. The chain couples TRBV5-1 to TRBJ1-3; TRBD1 might be the D (5 bases). The clonotype originates from a female donor in good health and CMV-seronegative. The sample was PBMCs. The CDR3 bases are TGCGCCAGCAGCTTCGGGGGGATCTCTGGAAACACCATATATTTT. The encoded protein is CASSFGGISGNTIYF.